These 20 T cell receptor beta chains originate from one sample sequenced in a study of Ad26.COV2.S vaccination and SARS-CoV-2 variants. Noted treatment: around 19 received Ad26.COV2.S at low or high dose, single or two shots; 5 received placebo; per-sample allocation not given. Collection of samples fell on day 63 after the first vaccine or placebo injection. Assay used: immunoSEQ multiplex PCR; TCRdb lists only in-frame clones, some missing. Here the sample spans about 480,000 clones, around nine tenths being singletons. This specimen consisted of peripheral blood, obtained in a trial of Ad26.COV2.S vaccine versus placebo. The receptor source for this set is a person aged 18-60 years who received the Ad26.COV2.S COVID-19 vaccine or a placebo.

This sequence joins TRBV28 and TRBJ1-6; D gene ambiguous. The CDR3 consists of 14 residues. The germline V and J ends were trimmed by 0 bases and 9 bases, with 9 bases remaining between them. Germline CDR1 reads MDHEN; CDR2 reads SYDVKM. CDR3 in amino acids: CASSLWVEGSPLHF. For the CDR3, the DNA is TGTGCCAGCAGTTTATGGGTTGAGGGTTCACCCCTCCACTTT.

The chain has TRBV6-2 or TRBV6-3 and TRBJ2-4; D may be TRBD2 (6 bases). Germline V lookup: CDR1 MNHEY, CDR2 SVGEGT. The CDR3 is 11 residues long. V was pared by 5 bases and J by 15 bases, with 14 bases between. CDR3 in amino acids: CASSHGLRGYF. The CDR3, as DNA: TGTGCCAGCAGTCATGGACTACGGGGGTACTTC.

This chain connects TRBV19 to TRBJ2-3, with 7 positions matching TRBD2. Germline values: CDR1 LNHDA, CDR2 SQIVND (reference sequence). The CDR3 sequence is 15 residues long. V was clipped by 6 bases and J by 0 bases; unmatched bases: 6. CDR3 nucleotides: TGTGCCAGTAGCCTCCAGCGGGGTAGCACAGATACGCAGTATTTT. Protein: CASSLQRGSTDTQYF.

J is TRBJ2-3 and V is TRBV9; D remains ambiguous. Germline assignment: CDR1 SGDLS and CDR2 YYNGEE. This CDR3 is 13 amino acids long. V was pared by 4 bases and J by 6 bases, with 12 bases between. The CDR3 nucleotides are TGTGCCAGCAGCCGCCCCAATGTGGATACGCAGTATTTT. Protein: CASSRPNVDTQYF.

This clone was seen a few times. The CDR3 coding sequence is TGTGCCAGCAGTTTAAACGGGCCATACGAGCAGTACTTC. Amino acids: CASSLNGPYEQYF. The V call is TRBV27, the J call TRBJ2-7; D is unclear. The CDR3 has 13 residues. Germline V gives CDR1 MNHEY, CDR2 SMNVEV (reference sequence). V lost 2 bases to trimming and J lost 4 bases, with 9 bases between them.

The V and J genes are TRBV2 and TRBJ2-7; 10 positions match TRBD2. Germline CDR1 reads SNHLY; CDR2 reads FYNNEI. With 4 bases clipped from V and 7 bases from J, the junction kept 10 bases outside the gene matches. This CDR3 region has 15 residues. The CDR3 DNA is TGTGCCAGCAGTGCCAGGCTAGCGGGAGCATCTGAGCAGTACTTC. It specifies CASSARLAGASEQYF.

The chain's CDR3 is CASSQGLAGGEQYF. CDR3 coding DNA: TGTGCCAGCAGCCAGGGACTAGCGGGAGGCGAGCAGTACTTC. This chain connects TRBV5-4 to TRBJ2-7, with 15 positions matching TRBD2. This CDR3 has 14 amino acids. V lost 4 bases, J lost 6 bases, and 2 bases stayed unmatched. The germline CDR1 and CDR2 sequences are SGHNT and YYREEE (reference sequence).

This clone was counted a few times. The chain couples TRBV30 to TRBJ1-3, with D possibly being TRBD1 (6 bases). CDR1 is GTSNPN, CDR2 SVGIG, per germline (reference sequence). Deletions cut 0 bases from V and 2 bases from J, with 8 bases between. The CDR3 runs to 14 residues. CDR3: CAWSVKGAGNTIYF. The DNA for the CDR3 is TGTGCCTGGAGTGTCAAGGGGGCTGGAAACACCATATATTTT.

The chain couples TRBV29-1 to TRBJ2-5; D not resolved. The CDR3 extends over 11 amino acids. Germline-derived CDR1 and CDR2 are SQVTM and ANQGSEA. Trimming stripped 8 bases from V and 5 bases from J, with 12 bases between. The CDR3 nucleotides are TGCAGCAGCCCGACCGGGGAGACCCAGTACTTC. As protein: CSSPTGETQYF. The full variable domain, rest sourced from reference TRBV29-1 and TRBJ2-5, is SAVISQKPSRDICQRGTSLTIQCQVDSQVTMMFWYRQQPGQSLTLIATANQGSEATYESGFVIDKFPISRPNLTFSTLTVSNMSPEDSSIYLCSSPTGETQYFGPGTRLLVL.

The chain is built from TRBV4-2 and TRBJ2-3, with 7 bases matching TRBD2. In germline, CDR1 is LGHNA, CDR2 YNFKEQ. Trimming at V came to 4 bases and at J to 1 base, leaving 8 bases not matched to a gene. The CDR3 sequence is 16 residues long. The CDR3 bases are TGTGCCAGCAGCCCGGACGCGGGAGCGGGCACAGATACGCAGTATTTT. Protein sequence: CASSPDAGAGTDTQYF.

DNA of the CDR3: TGTGCCAGCAGCCACCCCGACGGCTACGAGCAGTACTTC. This gives the protein CASSHPDGYEQYF. The chain carries TRBV4-2 and TRBJ2-7, with no clear D. This CDR3 region has 13 residues. V lost 3 bases to trimming and J lost 3 bases, with 9 bases between them. Germline loops: CDR1 LGHNA, CDR2 YNFKEQ.

J is TRBJ2-7 and V is TRBV28, with no clear D. V was pared by 5 bases and J by 3 bases, with 8 bases between. Germline CDR1 MDHEN, CDR2 SYDVKM. The CDR3 totals 12 residues. The CDR3 sequence: CASSPTFYEQYF. CDR3 coding DNA: TGTGCCAGCAGTCCCACATTCTACGAGCAGTACTTC.

The rearrangement links TRBV5-4 to TRBJ1-2; a possible D gene is TRBD1 (5 bases). The germline CDR1 and CDR2 sequences are SGHNT and YYREEE (reference sequence). V lost 0 bases and J 4 bases, leaving 13 bases between the germline ends. The CDR3 totals 15 residues. The CDR3 protein is CASSLDPPGAYGYTF. In DNA, the CDR3 is TGTGCCAGCAGCTTGGACCCCCCTGGGGCCTATGGCTACACCTTC.

V is TRBV11-3 and J is TRBJ2-1; the match to TRBD2 covers 11 bases. Germline values: CDR1 SGHNT, CDR2 YENEEA. The CDR3 extends over 15 amino acids. With V trimmed by 4 bases and J by 5 bases, 4 bases remained unmatched. Here the CDR3 reads CASSSQLAGDNEQFF. The CDR3 DNA is TGTGCCAGCAGCTCCCAACTAGCGGGAGACAATGAGCAGTTCTTC.

The genes are TRBV9 and TRBJ2-5; D ambiguous. V was pared by 3 bases and J by 5 bases, with 8 bases between. This CDR3 has 12 residues. Germline V lookup: CDR1 SGDLS, CDR2 YYNGEE. The CDR3, as DNA: TGTGCCAGCAGCGGAGTGAGGGAGACCCAGTACTTC. Translated: CASSGVRETQYF.

This clone was observed a few times. This chain joins TRBV19 and TRBJ2-2, with D tentatively TRBD2 (5 bases). Germline CDR1 LNHDA, CDR2 SQIVND (reference sequence). The CDR3 is 14 amino acids. Trimming cost V 4 bases and J 6 bases, with 12 bases left between them. The chain's CDR3 is CASSTGGLAGELFF. CDR3 coding DNA: TGTGCCAGTAGTACAGGAGGTTTGGCCGGGGAGCTGTTTTTT. Based on the CDR3 plus reference TRBV19 and TRBJ2-2, the full variable domain is DGGITQSPKYLFRKEGQNVTLSCEQNLNHDAMYWYRQDPGQGLRLIYYSQIVNDFQKGDIAEGYSVSREKKESFPLTVTSAQKNPTAFYLCASSTGGLAGELFFGEGSRLTVL.

This clone was observed a few times. This sequence joins TRBV19 and TRBJ1-5, with 8 bases identical to TRBD1. J was trimmed by 2 bases and V by 3 bases; bases with no gene match: 12. Germline lookup yields CDR1 LNHDA and CDR2 SQIVND (reference sequence). There are 18 residues in the CDR3. The CDR3 here is CASSMEAGGIGGNQPQHF. The CDR3 nucleotides read TGTGCCAGTAGTATGGAGGCAGGGGGCATTGGTGGCAATCAGCCCCAGCATTTT.

The rearrangement links TRBV9 to TRBJ2-1; D is undetermined. In germline, CDR1 is SGDLS, CDR2 YYNGEE. The V and J ends lost 3 bases and 6 bases respectively, with 19 bases between them. There are 16 residues in the CDR3. CDR3: CASSATSSSSPNEQFF. CDR3 sequence (DNA): TGTGCCAGCAGCGCCACGAGTTCTTCCTCCCCCAATGAGCAGTTCTTC.

The chain links TRBV6-2 or TRBV6-3 to TRBJ2-7; 7 bases are shared with TRBD1. J gave up 4 bases and V 4 bases, and 7 bases lay outside the gene matches. The germline V gene has CDR1 MNHEY and CDR2 SVGEGT. The CDR3 is 14 residues long. CDR3 amino acids: CASSSQGFGYEQYF. The DNA of the CDR3 is TGTGCCAGCAGTTCACAGGGGTTCGGGTACGAGCAGTACTTC.

J is TRBJ2-7 and V is TRBV29-1; 7 bases align to TRBD1. Germline V gives CDR1 SQVTM, CDR2 ANQGSEA. This CDR3 has 13 residues. V lost 7 bases and J lost 4; bases outside the gene matches: 10. The CDR3 loop is CSASGPGQYEQYF. The CDR3 coding sequence is TGCAGCGCCTCTGGACCGGGACAGTACGAGCAGTACTTC.